Below, one T cell receptor (beta chain) is given with its context. No antigen is known for it. The record originates from a study of blood T cells in healthy people across ages. Study-level points and caveats: Both higher diversity and more naive CD4+ cells marked long-lived donors when set against aged donors.

Donors were systemically healthy Caucasian individuals from Russia aged about 6 to 95 years. Using a J-beta primer mix together with a sample-barcoded 5' primer, a second PCR was run for roughly 6 to 12 cycles. TCRdb independently ran MiXCR on the 5' RACE reads; one entry per CDR3 protein. The sample lists under 1,100,000 distinct CDR3 sequences; 20% to 25% were seen once. The sample also formed part of further work on T cells of mothers and their children. That source adds: Material was donated by three healthy Caucasian mothers and their six children.

The origin of this receptor is a girl aged 2-10 years in good health. The sample taken for sequencing was blood.

CDR3 sequence reads: CASTAVPGELFF. DNA of the CDR3: TGTGCCAGCACGGCGGTACCCGGGGAGCTGTTTTTT. J is TRBJ2-2 and V is TRBV6-5; D unresolved. The germline V gene encodes CDR1 MNHEY and CDR2 SVGAGI. This CDR3 has 12 residues. The V end was cut by 7 bases, the J end by 6 bases, with 9 bases between.